This T cell receptor beta chain was recorded in a study of blood T cell repertoires in COVID-19. Turning to the study itself: Samples came from the United States, Italy and Spain, spanning acute and convalescent COVID-19. Sample material is recorded as cDNA or gDNA derived from T cells, B-cell-depleted T cells, or PBMCs.

Study processing details: Quantification of nucleated cells was approximated via reference gene primer amplification. Profiling relied on immunoSEQ multiplex PCR, and the TCRdb table lists in-frame clones only, not all of them. Clone size and V and J calls were adopted from that table, with D and trimming inferred from the DNA. The repertoire holds some 70,000 clones, with just under 90% as singletons. Per germline, CDR1 SGHAT and CDR2 FQNNGV. The CDR3 sequence is 15 residues long. V shed 1 base and J shed 6 bases, with 15 bases lying between them. This chain links TRBV11-2 with TRBJ2-5; perhaps TRBD1 as D (6 bases). This TCR was recovered from a woman of 80 years or more with active COVID-19. The sample consisted of peripheral blood. In DNA, the CDR3 is TGTGCCAGCAGCTTAGGACAGGCAAGTAGGAAGACCCAGTACTTC. Amino acid sequence: CASSLGQASRKTQYF.